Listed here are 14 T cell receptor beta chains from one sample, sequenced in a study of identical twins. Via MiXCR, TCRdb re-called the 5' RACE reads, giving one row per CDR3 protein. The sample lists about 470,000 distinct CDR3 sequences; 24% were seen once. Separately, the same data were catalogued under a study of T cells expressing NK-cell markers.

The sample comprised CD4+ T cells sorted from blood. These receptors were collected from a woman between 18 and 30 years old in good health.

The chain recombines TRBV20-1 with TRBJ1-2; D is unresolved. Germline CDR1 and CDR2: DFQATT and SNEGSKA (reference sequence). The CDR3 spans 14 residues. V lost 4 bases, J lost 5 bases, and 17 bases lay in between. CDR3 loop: CSAIKDHRGYGYTF. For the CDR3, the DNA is TGCAGTGCTATAAAAGACCACAGAGGGTATGGCTACACCTTC.

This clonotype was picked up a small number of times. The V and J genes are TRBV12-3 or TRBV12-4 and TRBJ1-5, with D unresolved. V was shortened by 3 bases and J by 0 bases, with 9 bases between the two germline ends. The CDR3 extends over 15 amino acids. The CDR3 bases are TGTGCCAGCAGTTTGTTGGGTTATAGCAATCAGCCCCAGCATTTT. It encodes CASSLLGYSNQPQHF.

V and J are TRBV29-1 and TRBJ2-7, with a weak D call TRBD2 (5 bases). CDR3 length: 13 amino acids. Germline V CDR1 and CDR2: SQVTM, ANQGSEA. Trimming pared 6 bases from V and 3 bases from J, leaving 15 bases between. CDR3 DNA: TGCAGCGTGTCGGAGGAAAAACGCTACGAGCAGTACTTC. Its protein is CSVSEEKRYEQYF.

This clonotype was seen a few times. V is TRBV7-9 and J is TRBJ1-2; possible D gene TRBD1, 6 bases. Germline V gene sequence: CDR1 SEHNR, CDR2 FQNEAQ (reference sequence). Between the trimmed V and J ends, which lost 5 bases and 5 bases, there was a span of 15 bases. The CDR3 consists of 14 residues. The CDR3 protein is CASSQAGTPYGYTF. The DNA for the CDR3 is TGTGCCAGCAGCCAGGCCGGGACACCTTATGGCTACACCTTC. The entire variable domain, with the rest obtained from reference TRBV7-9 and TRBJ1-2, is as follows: DTGVSQNPRHKITKRGQNVTFRCDPISEHNRLYWYRQTLGQGPEFLTYFQNEAQLEKSRLLSDRFSAERPKGSFSTLEIQRTEQGDSAMYLCASSQAGTPYGYTFGSGTRLTVV.

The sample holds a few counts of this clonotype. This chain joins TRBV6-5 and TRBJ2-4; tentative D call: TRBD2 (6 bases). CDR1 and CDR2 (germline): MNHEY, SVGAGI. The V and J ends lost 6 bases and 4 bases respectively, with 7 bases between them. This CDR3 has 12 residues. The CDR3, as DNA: TGTGCCAGCAGGACTAGTAAAAACATTCAGTACTTC. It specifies CASRTSKNIQYF.

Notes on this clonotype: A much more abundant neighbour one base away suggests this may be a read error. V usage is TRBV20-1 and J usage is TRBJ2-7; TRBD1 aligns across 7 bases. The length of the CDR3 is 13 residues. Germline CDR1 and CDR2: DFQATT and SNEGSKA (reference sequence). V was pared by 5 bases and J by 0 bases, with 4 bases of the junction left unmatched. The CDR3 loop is CSAPRQGSYEQYF. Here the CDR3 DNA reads TGCAGTGCTCCCCGACAGGGCTCCTACGAGCAGTACTTC.

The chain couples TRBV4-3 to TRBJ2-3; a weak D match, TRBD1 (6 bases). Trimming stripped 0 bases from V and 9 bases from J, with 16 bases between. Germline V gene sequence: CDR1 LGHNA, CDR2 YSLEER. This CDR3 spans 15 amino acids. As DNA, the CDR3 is TGCGCCAGCAGCCAAGAAACAGGGCACCCTCGAACGCAGTATTTT. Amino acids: CASSQETGHPRTQYF.

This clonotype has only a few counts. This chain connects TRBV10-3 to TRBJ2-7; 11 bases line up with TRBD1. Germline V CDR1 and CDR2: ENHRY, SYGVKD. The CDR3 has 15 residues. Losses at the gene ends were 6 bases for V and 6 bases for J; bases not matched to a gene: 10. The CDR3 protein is CAIRKGGTGGSEQYF. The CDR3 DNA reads TGTGCCATCAGAAAAGGGGGGACAGGGGGGTCCGAGCAGTACTTC.

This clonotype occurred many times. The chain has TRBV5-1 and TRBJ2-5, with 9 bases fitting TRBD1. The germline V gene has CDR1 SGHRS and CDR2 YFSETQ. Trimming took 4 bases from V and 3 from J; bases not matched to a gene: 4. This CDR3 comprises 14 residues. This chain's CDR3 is CASSMGQGEETQYF. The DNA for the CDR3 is TGCGCCAGCAGCATGGGACAGGGAGAAGAGACCCAGTACTTC.

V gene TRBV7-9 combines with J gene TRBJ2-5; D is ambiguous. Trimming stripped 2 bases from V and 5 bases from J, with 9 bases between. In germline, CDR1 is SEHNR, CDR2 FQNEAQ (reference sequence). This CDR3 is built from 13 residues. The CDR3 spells CASSLSVLETQYF. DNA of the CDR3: TGTGCCAGCAGCTTATCGGTCCTGGAGACCCAGTACTTC.

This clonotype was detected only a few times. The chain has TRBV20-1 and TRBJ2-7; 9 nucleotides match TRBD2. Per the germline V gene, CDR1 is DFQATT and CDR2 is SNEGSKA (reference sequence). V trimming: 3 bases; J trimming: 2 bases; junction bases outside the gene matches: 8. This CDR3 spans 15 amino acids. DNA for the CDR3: TGCAGTGCTAGGGGGCTAGCGGGAAGAACCTACGAGCAGTACTTC. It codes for CSARGLAGRTYEQYF.

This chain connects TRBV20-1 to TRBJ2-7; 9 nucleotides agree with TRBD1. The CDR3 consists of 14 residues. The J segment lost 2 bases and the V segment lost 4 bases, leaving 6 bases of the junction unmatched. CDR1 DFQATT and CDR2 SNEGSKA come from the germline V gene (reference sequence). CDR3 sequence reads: CSATTGGITYEQYF. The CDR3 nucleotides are TGCAGTGCTACGACAGGGGGAATAACCTACGAGCAGTACTTC.

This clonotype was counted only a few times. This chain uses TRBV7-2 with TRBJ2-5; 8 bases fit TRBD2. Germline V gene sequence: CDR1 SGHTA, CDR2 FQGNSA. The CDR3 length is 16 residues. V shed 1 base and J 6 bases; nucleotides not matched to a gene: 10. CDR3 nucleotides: TGTGCCAGCAGCTTAGGTGGTTTAGCGGGATGGAAGACCCAGTACTTC. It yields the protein CASSLGGLAGWKTQYF. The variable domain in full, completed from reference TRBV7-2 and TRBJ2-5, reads GAGVSQSPSNKVTEKGKDVELRCDPISGHTALYWYRQSLGQGLEFLIYFQGNSAPDKSGLPSDRFSAERTGGSVSTLTIQRTQQEDSAVYLCASSLGGLAGWKTQYFGPGTRLLVL.

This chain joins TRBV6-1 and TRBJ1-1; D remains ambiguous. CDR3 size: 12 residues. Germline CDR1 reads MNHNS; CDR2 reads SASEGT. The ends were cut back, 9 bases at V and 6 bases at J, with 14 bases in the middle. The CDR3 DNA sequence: TGTGCCAGTGTCGGGGTGGGTTCTGAAGCTTTCTTT. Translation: CASVGVGSEAFF.